The 32 T cell receptor beta chains listed next were all sequenced from one sample in a study of blood T cell repertoires in COVID-19. The protocol was immunoSEQ multiplex PCR, while the TCRdb copy is restricted to in-frame clones and leaves out a portion. The table lists roughly 350,000 clones, approximately 87% of them singletons, with about 10% in the top ten. Sequencing was carried out using peripheral blood. These receptors were obtained from a woman under 40 with COVID-19, enrolled during active disease.

As regards this clone: This CDR3 is also generated by other DNA sequences in the sample. The rearrangement joins TRBV27 to TRBJ2-1; 12 nucleotides match TRBD2. Germline CDR1 MNHEY, CDR2 SMNVEV (reference sequence). This CDR3 comprises 15 residues. V was clipped by 4 bases and J by 5 bases; unmatched bases: 3. The CDR3 DNA reads TGTGCCAGCAGTTCGGGGACTAGCGGGCACAATGAGCAGTTCTTC. As protein: CASSSGTSGHNEQFF.

About this clone itself: Within the sample, other DNA sequences also encode this same CDR3. The chain combines TRBV19 with TRBJ1-5; 7 bases are a match to TRBD1. Germline V gives CDR1 LNHDA, CDR2 SQIVND (reference sequence). The CDR3 runs to 13 residues. V shed 4 bases, J shed 4 bases, and the junction held 1 base outside the gene matches. This CDR3 is CASSKDRNQPQHF. In DNA, the CDR3 is TGTGCCAGTAGTAAGGACAGGAATCAGCCCCAGCATTTT.

V and J are TRBV6-5 and TRBJ1-1; the match to TRBD1 covers 7 bases. V lost 2 bases and J lost 1; bases outside the gene matches: 7. CDR1 MNHEY and CDR2 SVGAGI come from the germline V gene. There are 16 residues in the CDR3. CDR3 sequence reads: CASSYLYRTGNTEAFF. In DNA, the CDR3 is TGTGCCAGCAGTTACCTTTACAGGACAGGGAACACTGAAGCTTTCTTT.

The gene calls are TRBV20-1 and TRBJ2-7; a weak D match, TRBD1 (5 bases). V lost 4 bases and J 4 bases, leaving 8 bases between the germline ends. CDR3 length equals 11 residues. Germline CDR1 DFQATT, CDR2 SNEGSKA (reference sequence). This chain's CDR3 is CSANRQYEQYF. CDR3 nucleotide sequence: TGCAGTGCTAACAGACAGTACGAGCAGTACTTC.

This clone has just a few counts. V and J are TRBV4-2 and TRBJ2-1; 11 bases fit TRBD2. This CDR3 is built from 16 residues. Germline V CDR1 and CDR2: LGHNA, YNFKEQ. J was trimmed by 10 bases and V by 4 bases; bases with no gene match: 12. The CDR3 nucleotides read TGTGCCAGCAGCCGCCTCGGGACTAGCGGAGCAGGGGAGCAGTTCTTC. Translation gives CASSRLGTSGAGEQFF.

The chain uses TRBV30 and TRBJ1-5; 9 nucleotides line up with TRBD1. This CDR3 is 14 amino acids long. Germline CDR1 GTSNPN, CDR2 SVGIG (reference sequence). V shed 2 bases and J 4 bases; nucleotides not matched to a gene: 3. In DNA, the CDR3 is TGTGCCTGGAGTACAGGACAGGGGAATCAGCCCCAGCATTTT. Its protein product is CAWSTGQGNQPQHF.

The chain is built from TRBV2 and TRBJ2-1; D is ambiguous. The CDR3 runs to 16 residues. The germline CDR1 and CDR2 sequences are SNHLY and FYNNEI. V lost 7 bases, J lost 0 bases, and 16 bases lay in between. The CDR3 protein is CASTELRVVSYNEQFF. The CDR3 coding sequence is TGTGCCAGCACAGAACTTCGGGTGGTCTCCTACAATGAGCAGTTCTTC.

The chain uses TRBV6-2 or TRBV6-3 and TRBJ2-4; D possibly corresponds to TRBD1 (6 bases). Looked up from germline, CDR1 is MNHEY and CDR2 is SVGEGT. This CDR3 is built from 13 residues. V lost 4 bases and J lost 9, with 13 bases in between. The CDR3: CASSWNRDPIQYF. The CDR3 nucleotides are TGTGCCAGCAGTTGGAACAGGGACCCCATTCAGTACTTC.

The chain has TRBV30 and TRBJ2-7; TRBD1 matches 8 bases. CDR3 length: 13 residues. J lost 7 bases, V lost 2 bases, and 7 bases had no gene match. Germline lookup yields CDR1 GTSNPN and CDR2 SVGIG (reference sequence). Here the CDR3 DNA reads TGTGCCTGGAGTAACAGGGGGTCTAAGGAGCAGTACTTC. It translates to CAWSNRGSKEQYF.

The chain carries TRBV7-8 and TRBJ1-1; 7 nucleotides align to TRBD1. The V and J ends lost 3 bases and 1 base, in that order; junction bases with no gene match: 5. In germline, CDR1 is SGHVS, CDR2 FQNEAQ. The CDR3 consists of 15 residues. CDR3 region: CASSFRGQPNTEAFF. The CDR3 nucleotides read TGTGCCAGCAGCTTTAGGGGACAGCCGAACACTGAAGCTTTCTTT.

V usage is TRBV5-1 and J usage is TRBJ2-3; tentatively, D is TRBD2 (5 bases). Trimming stripped 10 bases from V and 4 bases from J, with 10 bases between. There are 11 residues in the CDR3. Germline-derived CDR1 and CDR2 are SGHRS and YFSETQ. The CDR3 loop reads CASRTADTQYF. DNA of the CDR3: TGCGCCTCAAGGACTGCAGATACGCAGTATTTT.

The chain recombines TRBV19 with TRBJ2-1; no definite D call. Germline V gene lookup returns CDR1 LNHDA and CDR2 SQIVND (reference sequence). The V and J ends lost 6 bases and 10 bases respectively, with 13 bases between them. CDR3 length: 12 residues. The CDR3 here is CASRTSLGEQFF. As DNA, the CDR3 is TGTGCCAGTAGGACTTCCCTCGGGGAGCAGTTCTTC. Combining the CDR3 with reference TRBV19 and TRBJ2-1 gives the whole variable domain DGGITQSPKYLFRKEGQNVTLSCEQNLNHDAMYWYRQDPGQGLRLIYYSQIVNDFQKGDIAEGYSVSREKKESFPLTVTSAQKNPTAFYLCASRTSLGEQFFGPGTRLTVL.

CDR3 loop: CAWSGQNEQYF. The CDR3, as DNA: TGTGCCTGGAGTGGGCAGAACGAGCAGTACTTC. The chain couples TRBV30 to TRBJ2-7; D remains unclear. The length of the CDR3 is 11 residues. Germline V CDR1 and CDR2: GTSNPN, SVGIG (reference sequence). Trimming pared 1 base from V and 5 bases from J, leaving 6 bases between.

CDR3 region: CAWSPTTDRGYTF. The CDR3 coding sequence is TGTGCCTGGAGTCCGACGACGGACAGAGGCTACACCTTC. This rearrangement joins TRBV30 to TRBJ1-2, with a weak D call TRBD1 (6 bases). Between the trimmed V and J ends, which lost 2 bases and 8 bases, there was a span of 15 bases. The CDR3 is made up of 13 amino acids. The V gene's germline CDR1 is GTSNPN and CDR2 SVGIG (reference sequence).

The chain employs TRBV2 and TRBJ2-3, with TRBD2 matching 8 bases. The CDR3 contains 16 residues. Trimming at V came to 3 bases and at J to 4 bases, leaving 9 bases not matched to a gene. CDR1 is SNHLY and CDR2 is FYNNEI in the germline V gene. The CDR3 spells CASSEIQRESADTQYF. The CDR3 nucleotides are TGTGCCAGCAGTGAGATCCAGCGGGAGTCCGCAGATACGCAGTATTTT.

The rearrangement uses TRBV30 and TRBJ1-6; maybe TRBD1 (6 bases). Germline lookup yields CDR1 GTSNPN and CDR2 SVGIG (reference sequence). V dropped 1 base and J dropped 7 bases, with 11 bases sitting between them. This CDR3 has 14 amino acids. The CDR3 region is CAWSDTGRNSPLHF. The CDR3, as DNA: TGTGCCTGGAGTGATACAGGGAGAAATTCACCCCTCCACTTT.

The chain combines TRBV5-1 with TRBJ2-3; 13 nucleotides align to TRBD2. Germline CDR1 reads SGHRS; CDR2 reads YFSETQ. The CDR3 loop spans 17 amino acids. With V trimmed by 3 bases and J by 6 bases, 10 bases remained unmatched. CDR3 in DNA: TGCGCCAGCAGCTCCTCGGGACTAGCGGGGTCCCGGGATACGCAGTATTTT. Its protein product is CASSSSGLAGSRDTQYF.

The chain carries TRBV19 and TRBJ2-7, with D perhaps matching TRBD1 (6 bases). Germline assignment: CDR1 LNHDA and CDR2 SQIVND (reference sequence). The CDR3 covers 14 residues. V was pared by 1 base and J by 2 bases, with 9 bases between. CDR3 bases: TGTGCCAGTAGTATAGTGGGGACAACCTACGAGCAGTACTTC. It translates to CASSIVGTTYEQYF. The complete variable domain, with remaining parts taken from reference TRBV19 and TRBJ2-7, reads DGGITQSPKYLFRKEGQNVTLSCEQNLNHDAMYWYRQDPGQGLRLIYYSQIVNDFQKGDIAEGYSVSREKKESFPLTVTSAQKNPTAFYLCASSIVGTTYEQYFGPGTRLTVT.

The table lists this clone with a few counts. The V gene is TRBV28, the J gene TRBJ2-7; possibly TRBD1 for D (6 bases). This CDR3 contains 14 residues. CDR1 is MDHEN, CDR2 SYDVKM, per germline. Between the trimmed V and J ends, which lost 7 bases and 0 bases, there was a span of 13 bases. This CDR3 reads CASNPGTTSYEQYF. CDR3 DNA: TGTGCCAGCAACCCCGGGACAACCTCCTACGAGCAGTACTTC. Variable domain in full (rest from reference TRBV28 and TRBJ2-7): DVKVTQSSRYLVKRTGEKVFLECVQDMDHENMFWYRQDPGLGLRLIYFSYDVKMKEKGDIPEGYSVSREKKERFSLILESASTNQTSMYLCASNPGTTSYEQYFGPGTRLTVT.

The chain recombines TRBV19 with TRBJ1-2; weak D call: TRBD1 (6 bases). This CDR3 region has 11 residues. The V gene lost 4 bases and the J gene lost 6 bases, with 6 bases spanning the gap. Germline lookup yields CDR1 LNHDA and CDR2 SQIVND (reference sequence). CDR3 sequence (DNA): TGTGCCAGTAGTAACAGGGATGGCTACACCTTC. Its translation: CASSNRDGYTF.

The chain is built from TRBV4-1 and TRBJ2-3, with D maybe TRBD2 (5 bases). The CDR3 contains 18 residues. V gave up 0 bases and J gave up 5 bases, with 21 bases separating them. In germline, CDR1 is MGHRA, CDR2 YSYEKL. For the CDR3, the DNA is TGCGCCAGCAGCCAAGATAGCGCAGGCACCCCCTTAGGAGATACGCAGTATTTT. This translates into CASSQDSAGTPLGDTQYF.

The CDR3 here is CASSQSEGYYEQYF. The CDR3 region has the DNA TGTGCCAGCAGCCAAAGTGAGGGTTACTACGAGCAGTACTTC. The chain joins TRBV3-1 (or the pseudogene TRBV3-2) to TRBJ2-7, with D perhaps matching TRBD2 (5 bases). Germline V CDR1 and CDR2: LGHDT, YNNKEL (reference sequence). Trimming pared 2 bases from V and 3 bases from J, leaving 11 bases between. This CDR3 has 14 residues.

The chain joins TRBV19 to TRBJ2-2; TRBD2 matches 8 bases. The CDR3 spans 15 residues. The germline CDR1 and CDR2 sequences are LNHDA and SQIVND (reference sequence). The ends lost 2 bases at V and 9 bases at J; junction bases unmatched: 8. The CDR3 DNA reads as TGTGCCAGTAGTATACCCAGCGGGAGTTTCCGGGAGCTGTTTTTT. Its protein is CASSIPSGSFRELFF.

This clone was picked up a small number of times. Other DNA sequences in this specimen translate into the identical CDR3. The chain employs TRBV20-1 and TRBJ2-7, with 7 bases fitting TRBD1. The CDR3 is 11 amino acids. The V and J ends lost 6 bases and 4 bases, in that order; junction bases with no gene match: 3. The germline gives CDR1 DFQATT, CDR2 SNEGSKA (reference sequence). The CDR3 reads CSARQGYEQYF. Here the CDR3 DNA reads TGCAGTGCCCGACAGGGATACGAGCAGTACTTC.

This clone was seen a single time. The chain uses TRBV19 and TRBJ1-4; possibly TRBD1 for D (6 bases). V lost 8 bases, J lost 0 bases, and 22 bases lay in between. Germline V gene data show CDR1 as LNHDA and CDR2 as SQIVND (reference sequence). This CDR3 contains 18 residues. The DNA for the CDR3 is TGTGCCAGTTGGGGCCCCCACAGGGCCCTTGCAACTAATGAAAAACTGTTTTTT. As protein: CASWGPHRALATNEKLFF.

The rearrangement uses TRBV19 and TRBJ2-2; 7 bases are a match to TRBD1. This CDR3 spans 13 amino acids. V lost 10 bases, J lost 7 bases, and 9 bases stayed unmatched. Germline V lookup: CDR1 LNHDA, CDR2 SQIVND (reference sequence). The CDR3 DNA reads TGTGCCACCCGTGAGGGGGCTGGCGGGGAGCTGTTTTTT. The encoded protein is CATREGAGGELFF.

This sequence joins TRBV28 and TRBJ2-7, with 7 bases identical to TRBD1. J lost 4 bases, V lost 5 bases, and 11 bases had no gene match. The CDR3 extends over 15 amino acids. Germline CDR1 is MDHEN and CDR2 is SYDVKM. CDR3 DNA: TGTGCCAGCAGTAGCGACGGGCAGGGGGTATACGAGCAGTACTTC. It yields the protein CASSSDGQGVYEQYF.

The chain combines TRBV6-2 or TRBV6-3 with TRBJ2-2; 13 positions match TRBD2. The CDR3 is 16 residues long. The germline gives CDR1 MNHEY, CDR2 SVGEGT. With 5 bases clipped from V and 2 bases from J, the junction kept 2 bases outside the gene matches. Here the CDR3 reads CASSQGLAGNTGELFF. The DNA of the CDR3 is TGTGCCAGCAGTCAGGGACTAGCGGGAAACACCGGGGAGCTGTTTTTT.

V usage is TRBV5-4 and J usage is TRBJ2-7; 7 nucleotides align to TRBD2. The germline V gene encodes CDR1 SGHNT and CDR2 YYREEE (reference sequence). The CDR3 loop spans 16 amino acids. V lost 0 bases to trimming and J lost 3 bases; unmatched junction nucleotides: 9. The CDR3 region has the DNA TGTGCCAGCAGCTTGGCGGGGGAGGGGACTAACTACGAGCAGTACTTC. Protein product: CASSLAGEGTNYEQYF.

This chain links TRBV9 with TRBJ2-6; maybe TRBD1 (6 bases). Germline lookup yields CDR1 SGDLS and CDR2 YYNGEE. V dropped 2 bases and J dropped 4 bases, with 13 bases sitting between them. There are 16 residues in the CDR3. CDR3 amino acids: CASSVTGTTGANVLTF. CDR3 nucleotides: TGTGCCAGCAGCGTCACCGGGACAACAGGGGCCAACGTCCTGACTTTC.

This clone was counted once. The genes are TRBV19 and TRBJ2-3, with D maybe TRBD1 (5 bases). Germline loops: CDR1 LNHDA, CDR2 SQIVND (reference sequence). V was trimmed by 0 bases and J by 0 bases, leaving 19 bases between them. The CDR3 extends over 19 amino acids. The CDR3 DNA reads TGTGCCAGTAGTATAGATCTTCCCGTTGGGGCAACTAGCACAGATACGCAGTATTTT. Amino acid sequence: CASSIDLPVGATSTDTQYF.

The chain links TRBV6-5 to TRBJ1-6; no definite D call. Germline V gene data show CDR1 as MNHEY and CDR2 as SVGAGI. This CDR3 is 14 amino acids long. Trimming took off 9 bases at V and 7 bases at J, with 16 bases between the two ends. DNA for the CDR3: TGTGCCAGTTCACTCCCAGGCAAAAATTCACCCCTCCACTTT. This gives the protein CASSLPGKNSPLHF.